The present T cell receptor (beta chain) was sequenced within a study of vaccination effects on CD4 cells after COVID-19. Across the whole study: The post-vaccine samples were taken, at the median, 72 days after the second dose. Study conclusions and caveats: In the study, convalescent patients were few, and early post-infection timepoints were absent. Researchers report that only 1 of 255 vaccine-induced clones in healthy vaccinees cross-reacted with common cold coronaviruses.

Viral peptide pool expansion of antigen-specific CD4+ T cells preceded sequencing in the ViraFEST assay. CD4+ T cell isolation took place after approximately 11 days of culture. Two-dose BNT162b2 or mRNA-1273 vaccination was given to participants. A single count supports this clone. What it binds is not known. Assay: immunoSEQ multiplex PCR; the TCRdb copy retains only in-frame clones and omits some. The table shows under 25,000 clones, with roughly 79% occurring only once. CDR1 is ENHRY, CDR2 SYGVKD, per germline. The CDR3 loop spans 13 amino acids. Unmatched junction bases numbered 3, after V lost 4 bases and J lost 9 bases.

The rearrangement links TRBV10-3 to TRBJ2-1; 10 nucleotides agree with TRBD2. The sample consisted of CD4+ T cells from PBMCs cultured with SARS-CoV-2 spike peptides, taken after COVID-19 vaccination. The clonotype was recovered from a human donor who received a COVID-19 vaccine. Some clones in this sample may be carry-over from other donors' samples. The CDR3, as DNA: TGTGCCATCAGTGGGACTAGCGGCGGTGAGCAGTTCTTC. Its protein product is CAISGTSGGEQFF.